This T cell receptor beta chain was recovered during a study of T cell responses to AZD1222 COVID-19 vaccine. Whole-study results and caveats: The study identified only a handful of AZD1222 recipients as seropositive at baseline. Spike-specific TCR depth and breadth grew after two AZD1222 doses.

This clone was seen once. What it binds is unknown. TCRdb's copy holds only in-frame clones and misses some; the assay was immunoSEQ multiplex PCR. The sample consists of about 68,000 clones, about four fifths of them appearing once. With 2 bases removed from V and 11 bases from J, the gap between germline ends came to 15 bases. Germline values: CDR1 MNHEY, CDR2 SMNVEV (reference sequence). CDR3 size: 14 residues. The TCR was taken from an adult in good health. The V gene is TRBV27, the J gene TRBJ1-4; no clear D gene. Sample: peripheral blood, taken on day 0 of AZD1222 vaccination. CDR3 region: CASSLITTLTKLFF. CDR3 nucleotides: TGTGCCAGCAGTTTAATCACGACCCTCACGAAACTGTTTTTT.